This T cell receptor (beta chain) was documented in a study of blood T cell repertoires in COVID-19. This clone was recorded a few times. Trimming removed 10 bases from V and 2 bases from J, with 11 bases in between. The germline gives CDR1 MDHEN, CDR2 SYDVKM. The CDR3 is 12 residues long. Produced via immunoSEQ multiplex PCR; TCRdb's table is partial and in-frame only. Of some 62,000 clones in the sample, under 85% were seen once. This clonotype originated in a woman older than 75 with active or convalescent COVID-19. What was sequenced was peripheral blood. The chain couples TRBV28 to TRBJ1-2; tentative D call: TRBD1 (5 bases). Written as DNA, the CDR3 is TGTGCCACCTCGGACACAAACTATGGCTACACCTTC. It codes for CATSDTNYGYTF.